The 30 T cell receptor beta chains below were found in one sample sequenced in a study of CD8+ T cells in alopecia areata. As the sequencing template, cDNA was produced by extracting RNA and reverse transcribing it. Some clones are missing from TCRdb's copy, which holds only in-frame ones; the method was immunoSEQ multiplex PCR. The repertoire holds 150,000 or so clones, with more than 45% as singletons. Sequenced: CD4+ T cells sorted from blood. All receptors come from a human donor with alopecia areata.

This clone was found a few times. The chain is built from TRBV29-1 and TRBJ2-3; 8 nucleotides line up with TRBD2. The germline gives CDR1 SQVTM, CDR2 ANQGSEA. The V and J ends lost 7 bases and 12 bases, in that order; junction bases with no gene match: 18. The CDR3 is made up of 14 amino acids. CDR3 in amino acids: CSASSPSPAGAQYF. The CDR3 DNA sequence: TGCAGCGCCAGTTCCCCCTCCCCAGCGGGGGCTCAGTATTTT.

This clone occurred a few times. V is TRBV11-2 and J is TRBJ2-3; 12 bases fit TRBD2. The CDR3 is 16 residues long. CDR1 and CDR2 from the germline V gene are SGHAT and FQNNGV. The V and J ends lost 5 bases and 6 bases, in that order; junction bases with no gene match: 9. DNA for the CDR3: TGTGCCAGCAGCCCCGGACTAGCGGGAATCGGGGATACGCAGTATTTT. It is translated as CASSPGLAGIGDTQYF.

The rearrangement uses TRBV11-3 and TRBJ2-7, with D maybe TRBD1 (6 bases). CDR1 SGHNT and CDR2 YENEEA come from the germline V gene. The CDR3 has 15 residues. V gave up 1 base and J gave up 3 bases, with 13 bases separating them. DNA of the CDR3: TGTGCCAGCAGCTTAGCGGACAGCTTCTTCTACGAGCAGTACTTC. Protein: CASSLADSFFYEQYF.

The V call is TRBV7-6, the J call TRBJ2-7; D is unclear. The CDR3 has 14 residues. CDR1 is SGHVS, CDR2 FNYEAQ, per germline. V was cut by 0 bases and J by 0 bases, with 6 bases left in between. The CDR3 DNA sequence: TGTGCCAGCAGCTTAGCGGAGAGCTCCTACGAGCAGTACTTC. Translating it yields CASSLAESSYEQYF.

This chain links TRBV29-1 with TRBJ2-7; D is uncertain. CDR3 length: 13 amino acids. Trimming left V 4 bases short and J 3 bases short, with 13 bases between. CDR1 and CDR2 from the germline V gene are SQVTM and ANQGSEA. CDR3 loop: CSVVLPGIYEQYF. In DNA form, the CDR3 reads TGCAGCGTTGTTCTACCTGGGATCTACGAGCAGTACTTC.

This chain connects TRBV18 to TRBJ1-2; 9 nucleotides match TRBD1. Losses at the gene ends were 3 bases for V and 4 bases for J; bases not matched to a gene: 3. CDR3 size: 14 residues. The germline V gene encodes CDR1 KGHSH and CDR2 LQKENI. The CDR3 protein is CASSPGTGSYGYTF. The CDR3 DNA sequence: TGTGCCAGCTCACCGGGGACAGGGTCCTATGGCTACACCTTC.

This CDR3 is CASSPRTASSYEQYF. The CDR3 DNA reads TGCGCCAGCAGCCCTCGGACTGCTAGCTCCTACGAGCAGTACTTC. The chain is built from TRBV4-1 and TRBJ2-7; tentatively, D is TRBD2 (5 bases). The CDR3 has 15 residues. Germline V lookup: CDR1 MGHRA, CDR2 YSYEKL. Trimming cost V 4 bases and J 0 bases, with 13 bases left between them.

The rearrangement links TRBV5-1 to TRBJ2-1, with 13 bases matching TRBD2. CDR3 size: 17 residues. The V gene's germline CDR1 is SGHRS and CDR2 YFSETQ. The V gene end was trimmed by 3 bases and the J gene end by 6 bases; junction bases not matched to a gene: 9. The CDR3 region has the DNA TGCGCCAGCAGCTCTCCCTTTAGACTAGCGGGAGGCAATGAGCAGTTCTTC. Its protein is CASSSPFRLAGGNEQFF.

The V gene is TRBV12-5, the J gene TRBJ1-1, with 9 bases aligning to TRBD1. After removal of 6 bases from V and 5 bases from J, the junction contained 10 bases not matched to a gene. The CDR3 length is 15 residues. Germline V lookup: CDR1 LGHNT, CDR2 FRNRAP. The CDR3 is CASGRGQGWDTEAFF. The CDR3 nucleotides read TGTGCTAGTGGGAGGGGACAGGGCTGGGATACTGAAGCTTTCTTT.

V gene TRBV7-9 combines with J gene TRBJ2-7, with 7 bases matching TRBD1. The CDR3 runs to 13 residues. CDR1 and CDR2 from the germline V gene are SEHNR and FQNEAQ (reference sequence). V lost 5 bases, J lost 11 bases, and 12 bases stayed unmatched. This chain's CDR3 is CASSQYETGLEYF. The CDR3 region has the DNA TGTGCCAGCAGCCAGTATGAGACAGGGTTGGAGTACTTC.

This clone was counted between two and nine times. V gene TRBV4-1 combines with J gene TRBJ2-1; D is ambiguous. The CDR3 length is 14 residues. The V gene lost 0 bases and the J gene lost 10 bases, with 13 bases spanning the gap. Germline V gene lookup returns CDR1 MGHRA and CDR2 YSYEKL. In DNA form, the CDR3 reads TGCGCCAGCAGCCAAGATCCTCCATACACCGAGCAGTTCTTC. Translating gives CASSQDPPYTEQFF.

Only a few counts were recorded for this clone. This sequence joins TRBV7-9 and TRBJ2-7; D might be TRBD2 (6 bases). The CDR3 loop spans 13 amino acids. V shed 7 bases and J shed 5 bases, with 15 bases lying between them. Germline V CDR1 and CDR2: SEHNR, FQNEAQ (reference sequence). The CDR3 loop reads CASTGVGYDEQYF. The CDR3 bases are TGTGCCAGCACGGGGGTTGGGTACGACGAGCAGTACTTC.

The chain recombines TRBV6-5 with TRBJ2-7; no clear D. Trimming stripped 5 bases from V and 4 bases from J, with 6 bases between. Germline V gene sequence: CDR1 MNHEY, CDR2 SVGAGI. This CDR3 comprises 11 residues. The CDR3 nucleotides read TGTGCCAGCAGTACACCATACGAGCAGTACTTC. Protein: CASSTPYEQYF.

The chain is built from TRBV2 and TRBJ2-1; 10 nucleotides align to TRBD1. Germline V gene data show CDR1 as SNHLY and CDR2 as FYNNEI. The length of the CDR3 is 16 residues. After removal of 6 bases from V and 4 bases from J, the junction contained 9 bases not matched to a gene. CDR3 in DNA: TGTGCCAGCAGCCATCCCGGGACAGGGGCATACAATGAGCAGTTCTTC. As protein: CASSHPGTGAYNEQFF.

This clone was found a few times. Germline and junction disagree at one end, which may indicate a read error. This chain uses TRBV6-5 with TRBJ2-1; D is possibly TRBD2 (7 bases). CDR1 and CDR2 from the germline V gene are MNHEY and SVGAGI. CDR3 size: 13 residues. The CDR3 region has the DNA TGTGCCATCAGTCCGAGCGGGACAAATGAGCAGTTCTTC. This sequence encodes CAISPSGTNEQFF.

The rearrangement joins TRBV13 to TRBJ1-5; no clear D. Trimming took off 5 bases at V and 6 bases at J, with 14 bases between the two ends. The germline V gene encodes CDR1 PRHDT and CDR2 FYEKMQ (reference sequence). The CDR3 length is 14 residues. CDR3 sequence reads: CASSLRDSTQPQHF. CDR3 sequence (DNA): TGTGCCAGCAGCCTCCGGGATTCCACTCAGCCCCAGCATTTT.

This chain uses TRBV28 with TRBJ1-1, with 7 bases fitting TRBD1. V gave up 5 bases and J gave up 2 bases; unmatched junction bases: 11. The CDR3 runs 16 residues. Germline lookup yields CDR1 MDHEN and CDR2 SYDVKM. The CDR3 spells CASSKTGARSNTEAFF. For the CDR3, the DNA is TGTGCCAGCAGTAAAACAGGGGCGCGATCTAACACTGAAGCTTTCTTT.

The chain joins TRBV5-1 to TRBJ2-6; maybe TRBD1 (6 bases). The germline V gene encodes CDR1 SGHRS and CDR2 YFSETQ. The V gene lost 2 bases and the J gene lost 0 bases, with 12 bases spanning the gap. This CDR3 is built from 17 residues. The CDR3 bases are TGCGCCAGCAGCTTCACGACAGGAGTCTCTGGGGCCAACGTCCTGACTTTC. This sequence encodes CASSFTTGVSGANVLTF.

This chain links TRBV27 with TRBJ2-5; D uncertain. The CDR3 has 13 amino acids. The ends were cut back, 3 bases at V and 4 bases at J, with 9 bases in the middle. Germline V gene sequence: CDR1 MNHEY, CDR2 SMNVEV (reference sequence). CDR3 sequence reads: CASSFQFRETQYF. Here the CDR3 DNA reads TGTGCCAGCAGTTTCCAGTTTCGAGAGACCCAGTACTTC.

CDR3 DNA sequence: TGCGCCAGCAGCTTTAGTGGGAGGGACTACAATGAGCAGTTCTTC. Amino acid sequence: CASSFSGRDYNEQFF. The chain uses TRBV5-1 and TRBJ2-1; 7 nucleotides align to TRBD2. V gave up 2 bases and J gave up 3 bases; unmatched junction bases: 5. CDR3 size: 15 residues. Germline V gene sequence: CDR1 SGHRS, CDR2 YFSETQ.

The chain's CDR3 is CASSFLPRSSYNEQFF. The CDR3 nucleotides read TGTGCCAGCAGTTTCCTGCCGAGGAGCTCCTACAATGAGCAGTTCTTC. J is TRBJ2-1 and V is TRBV28, with unresolved D. V was cut by 3 bases and J by 0 bases, with 12 bases left in between. The length of the CDR3 is 16 residues. Germline V gene data show CDR1 as MDHEN and CDR2 as SYDVKM.

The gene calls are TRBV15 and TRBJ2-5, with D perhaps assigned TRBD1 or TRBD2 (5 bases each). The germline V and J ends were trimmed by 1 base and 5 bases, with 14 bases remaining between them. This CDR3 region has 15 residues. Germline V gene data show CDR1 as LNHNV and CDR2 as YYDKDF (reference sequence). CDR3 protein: CATSRGDPARETQYF. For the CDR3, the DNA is TGTGCCACCAGCAGAGGGGACCCCGCACGGGAGACCCAGTACTTC.

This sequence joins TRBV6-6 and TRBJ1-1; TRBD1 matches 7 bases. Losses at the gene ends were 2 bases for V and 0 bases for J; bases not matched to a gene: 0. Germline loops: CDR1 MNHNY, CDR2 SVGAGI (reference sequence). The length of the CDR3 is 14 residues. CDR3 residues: CASSYRGLNTEAFF. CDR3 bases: TGTGCCAGCAGTTACAGGGGGCTGAACACTGAAGCTTTCTTT.

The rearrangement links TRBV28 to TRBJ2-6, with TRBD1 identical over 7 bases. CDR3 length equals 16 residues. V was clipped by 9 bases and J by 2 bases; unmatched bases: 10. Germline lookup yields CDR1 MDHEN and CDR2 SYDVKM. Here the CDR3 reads CASNPQDRPGANVLTF. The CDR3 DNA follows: TGTGCCAGTAATCCACAGGACAGGCCTGGGGCCAACGTCCTGACTTTC.

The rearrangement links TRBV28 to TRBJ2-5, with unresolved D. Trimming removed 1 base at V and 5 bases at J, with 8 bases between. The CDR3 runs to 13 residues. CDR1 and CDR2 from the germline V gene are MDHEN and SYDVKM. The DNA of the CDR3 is TGTGCCAGCAGTTTATATCACGTCGAGACCCAGTACTTC. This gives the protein CASSLYHVETQYF. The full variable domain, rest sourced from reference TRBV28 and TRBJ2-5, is DVKVTQSSRYLVKRTGEKVFLECVQDMDHENMFWYRQDPGLGLRLIYFSYDVKMKEKGDIPEGYSVSREKKERFSLILESASTNQTSMYLCASSLYHVETQYFGPGTRLLVL.

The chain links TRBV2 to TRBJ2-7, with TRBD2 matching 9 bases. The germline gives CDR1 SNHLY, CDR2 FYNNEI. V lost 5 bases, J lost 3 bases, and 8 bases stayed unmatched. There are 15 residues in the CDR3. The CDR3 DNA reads TGTGCCAGCAGTTTTCCTAGCGGGATGAACTACGAGCAGTACTTC. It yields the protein CASSFPSGMNYEQYF.

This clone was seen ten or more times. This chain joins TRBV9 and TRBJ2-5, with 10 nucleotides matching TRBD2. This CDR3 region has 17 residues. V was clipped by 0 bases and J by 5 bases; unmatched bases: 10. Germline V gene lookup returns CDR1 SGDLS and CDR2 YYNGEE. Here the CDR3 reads CASSVGAAGGPGETQYF. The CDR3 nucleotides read TGTGCCAGCAGCGTAGGAGCAGCGGGAGGGCCGGGTGAGACCCAGTACTTC. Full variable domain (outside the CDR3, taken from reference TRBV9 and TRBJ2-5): DSGVTQTPKHLITATGQRVTLRCSPRSGDLSVYWYQQSLDQGLQFLIQYYNGEERAKGNILERFSAQQFPDLHSELNLSSLELGDSALYFCASSVGAAGGPGETQYFGPGTRLLVL.

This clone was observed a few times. The CDR3 sequence: CSVEEATAYEQYF. The CDR3 DNA reads TGCAGCGTTGAAGAGGCGACAGCCTACGAGCAGTACTTC. The chain links TRBV29-1 to TRBJ2-7, with D perhaps TRBD1 (5 bases). This CDR3 is 13 amino acids long. Germline lookup yields CDR1 SQVTM and CDR2 ANQGSEA. Trimming removed 0 bases from V and 2 bases from J, with 8 bases in between.

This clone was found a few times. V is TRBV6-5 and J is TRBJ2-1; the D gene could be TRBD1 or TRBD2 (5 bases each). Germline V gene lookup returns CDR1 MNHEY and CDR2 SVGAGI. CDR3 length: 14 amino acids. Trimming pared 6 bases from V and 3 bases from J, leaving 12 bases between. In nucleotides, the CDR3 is TGTGCCAGCAGCTCCGGGACCATCTACAATGAGCAGTTCTTC. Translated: CASSSGTIYNEQFF.

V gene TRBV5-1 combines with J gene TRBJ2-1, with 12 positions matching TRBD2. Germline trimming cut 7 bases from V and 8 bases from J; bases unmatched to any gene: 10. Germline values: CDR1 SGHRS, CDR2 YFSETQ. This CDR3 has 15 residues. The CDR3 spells CASDRLAGGAYEQFF. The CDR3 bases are TGCGCCAGCGATAGGCTAGCGGGAGGGGCCTATGAGCAGTTCTTC.